One and the same sample provided the 3 T cell receptor beta chains below, sequenced in a study of radiation and T cells in renal cell carcinoma. Time point described: blood 4 weeks post-SBRT, at nephrectomy. Noted treatment: 15 Gy SBRT to primary tumor, nephrectomy 4 weeks later. Assay used: immunoSEQ multiplex PCR; TCRdb lists only in-frame clones, some missing. The repertoire holds about 78,000 clones, with 80% to 90% as singletons. Sample: blood, taken from a patient whose treatment included radiotherapy and nephrectomy. These TCRs come from a woman in her 70s with renal cell carcinoma.

V gene TRBV5-1 combines with J gene TRBJ2-7; 11 nucleotides agree with TRBD2. The germline V gene encodes CDR1 SGHRS and CDR2 YFSETQ. CDR3 size: 15 residues. The junction had 6 bases not matched to a gene; V was cut back by 4 bases and J by 3 bases. CDR3 protein: CASSELAGAIYEQYF. The CDR3 DNA reads as TGCGCCAGCAGCGAACTAGCGGGGGCGATCTACGAGCAGTACTTC.

The gene calls are TRBV19 and TRBJ1-5; D is unresolved. The CDR3 covers 13 residues. Germline V CDR1 and CDR2: LNHDA, SQIVND (reference sequence). Trimming took off 1 base at V and 3 bases at J, with 4 bases between the two ends. CDR3 in amino acids: CASSIVVNQPQHF. CDR3 DNA sequence: TGTGCCAGTAGTATAGTCGTCAATCAGCCCCAGCATTTT.

J is TRBJ2-5 and V is TRBV19; D not resolved. The V end lost 1 base, the J end lost 2 bases, and 8 bases lay between the germline ends. The germline gives CDR1 LNHDA, CDR2 SQIVND (reference sequence). There are 14 residues in the CDR3. The CDR3 spells CASSIGHRQETQYF. CDR3 nucleotides: TGTGCCAGTAGTATAGGTCACAGACAAGAGACCCAGTACTTC.